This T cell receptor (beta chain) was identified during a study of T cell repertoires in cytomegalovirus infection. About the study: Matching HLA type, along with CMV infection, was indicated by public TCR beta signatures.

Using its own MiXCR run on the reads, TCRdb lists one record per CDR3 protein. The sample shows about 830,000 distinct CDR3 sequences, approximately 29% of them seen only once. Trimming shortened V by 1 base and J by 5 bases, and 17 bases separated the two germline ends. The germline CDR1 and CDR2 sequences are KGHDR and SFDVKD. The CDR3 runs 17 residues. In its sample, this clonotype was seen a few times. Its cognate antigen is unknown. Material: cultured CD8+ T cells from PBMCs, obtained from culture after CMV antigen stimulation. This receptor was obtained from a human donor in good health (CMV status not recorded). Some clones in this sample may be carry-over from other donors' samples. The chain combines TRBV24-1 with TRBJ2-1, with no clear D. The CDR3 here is CATSDLPPGRGDNEQFF. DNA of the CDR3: TGTGCCACCAGTGATTTACCTCCCGGCCGCGGCGACAATGAGCAGTTCTTC.